This TCR beta chain stems from a study of T cells in Graves' hyperthyroidism and ophthalmopathy. Looking at the study overall: Peripheral blood sampling occurred at initial diagnosis, before any treatment. Study-wide findings and caveats: Before onset, by a median of about six months, the model predicted ophthalmopathy. Blood also showed most of the thyroid clonotypes that were expanded above 0.001.

This clonotype was recorded at least ten times. The target antigen is unknown. Template material for amplifying TCR beta CDR3 regions consisted of RNA transcripts. In the first-round RT-PCR of the TCR CDR3, the HTBI primer set was used. MiXCR was run by TCRdb on the multiplex PCR reads, yielding one entry per CDR3 protein. The sample holds under 400,000 distinct CDR3 sequences, about 15% seen once. From germline, CDR1 is SEHNR and CDR2 FQNEAQ (reference sequence). Trimming stripped 1 base from V and 1 base from J, with 13 bases between. There are 16 residues in the CDR3. The chain joins TRBV7-9 to TRBJ2-5, with D possibly being TRBD1 or TRBD2 (5 bases each). This TCR came from a man aged 25 to 40 with Graves' hyperthyroidism. The sequenced sample was blood. CDR3 region: CASSLGSGPPQETQYF. Written as DNA, the CDR3 is TGTGCCAGCAGCTTAGGTTCGGGGCCCCCCCAAGAGACCCAGTACTTC.